Included here is one T cell receptor (beta chain) sequence, with context. Original handling: Counts of nucleated cells, estimated from reference gene primer amplification, were obtained. TCRdb's table, derived via immunoSEQ multiplex PCR, lists solely in-frame clones and lacks some. V, J and clone size were drawn from that table, and D and trimming were deduced from the DNA. The sample includes about 12,000 clones, approximately 70% of them seen just once. The source of the sample is a study of blood T cell repertoires in COVID-19. For the study at large: Donors in the United States, Italy and Spain gave samples during acute or convalescent COVID-19. Sources were T cells, B-cell-depleted T cells, or PBMCs; the material itself was cDNA or gDNA.

Trimming removed 4 bases from V and 1 base from J; junction bases left unmatched: 8. CDR1 and CDR2 from the germline V gene are SGHNT and YYREEE (reference sequence). This CDR3 comprises 15 residues. This TCR was sampled from a human donor in a cohort sampled during active COVID-19. The V call is TRBV5-4, the J call TRBJ2-7; TRBD1 aligns across 7 bases. Sequenced sample: peripheral blood. The chain's CDR3 is CASSPPPGQSYEQYF. The CDR3 DNA follows: TGTGCCAGCAGCCCCCCACCGGGACAGTCCTACGAGCAGTACTTC. The full variable domain, its missing parts supplied by reference TRBV5-4 and TRBJ2-7, is ETGVTQSPTHLIKTRGQQVTLRCSSQSGHNTVSWYQQALGQGPQFIFQYYREEENGRGNFPPRFSGLQFPNYSSELNVNALELDDSALYLCASSPPPGQSYEQYFGPGTRLTVT.